This T cell receptor (beta chain) was captured by sequencing in a study of T cell responses to AZD1222 COVID-19 vaccine. Whole-study context: Pooled in the analysis were second doses at about 4 or about 12 weeks. Study-wide results and limits: The donor cohort was predominantly white British with a female majority, and clonal diversity may have been underestimated. Among AZD1222 vaccinees, only six or seven were seropositive at baseline.

CDR1 SGHAT and CDR2 FQNNGV come from the germline V gene. The CDR3 covers 14 residues. Notes on this clone: Its target is unknown. The junction shows a germline mismatch at one end, possibly a read error.

Libraries were prepared by immunoSEQ multiplex PCR; TCRdb keeps only in-frame clonotypes and omits some of them. Here the sample spans roughly 66,000 clones, roughly four fifths being singletons. This chain links TRBV11-2 with TRBJ2-5; D remains ambiguous. This specimen was peripheral blood, taken on day 0 of AZD1222 vaccination. The origin of this receptor is an adult in good health. CDR3 sequence: CASSLEGLRETQYF. CDR3 coding DNA: TGTGCCAGCAGCCTAGAAGGGCTACGTGAGACCCAGTACTTC.